This T cell receptor (beta chain) appears in the sequencing data of a study of tissue T cells after allogeneic stem cell transplantation. This clone was observed a few times. These gene names are mouse names. The read falls 1 residue short of the CDR3 end, and the missing part is taken from the germline J gene. The CDR3 has 14 amino acids. The germline CDR1 and CDR2 sequences are KGHPV and FQNQEV (reference sequence). Trimming stripped 1 base from V and 4 bases from J, with 10 bases between. Only in-frame clones appear in the TCRdb table, and some are missing; sequencing was by immunoSEQ multiplex PCR. The sample holds 3,500 to 5,500 clones, about 47% seen once. The time point here: mouse harvest day 14 after allogeneic transplant. Tail vein injection delivered 10^7 T-cell-depleted bone marrow cells and 10^6 splenic CD5+ T cells.

V gene TRBV26 combines with J gene TRBJ1-1, with D possibly TRBD1 on 5 matching bases. Sequenced sample: lymph node tissue. The source is a female BALB/c mouse given C57BL/6 T cells with graft-versus-host disease after an allogeneic hematopoietic cell transplant. The CDR3 DNA, read in part, is TGTGCCAGCAGTCTGTGGACACCTCTCACAGAAGTCTTC. This codes for CASSLWTPLTEVF. The whole CDR3 protein is CASSLWTPLTEVFF. Together with reference TRBV26 and TRBJ1-1, the CDR3 gives the full variable domain: NSKVIQTPRYLVKGQGQKAKMRCIPEKGHPVVFWYQQNKNNEFKFLINFQNQEVLQQIDMTEKRFSAECPSNSPCSLEIQSSEAGDSALYLCASSLWTPLTEVFFGKGTRLTVV.